Below are 22 T cell receptor beta chains sequenced from a single sample in a study of blood T cell repertoires in COVID-19. TCRdb's table, derived via immunoSEQ multiplex PCR, lists solely in-frame clones and lacks some. The profile shows some 330,000 clones, over 75% of them singletons. The material sequenced was PBMCs or T cells enriched from blood (not recorded which). These receptor sequences come from a middle-aged man in a cohort exposed to, infected with or recovered from COVID-19 (not recorded which).

This chain joins TRBV19 and TRBJ2-1; 9 bases map to TRBD1. The trim removed 2 bases at V and 10 bases at J, leaving 6 bases unmatched. CDR1 and CDR2 from the germline V gene are LNHDA and SQIVND (reference sequence). The CDR3 runs to 14 residues. The CDR3 here is CASSILRTGGEQFF. CDR3 nucleotide sequence: TGTGCCAGTAGTATACTCCGAACAGGGGGCGAGCAGTTCTTC. Supplemented by reference TRBV19 and TRBJ2-1, the full variable domain reads DGGITQSPKYLFRKEGQNVTLSCEQNLNHDAMYWYRQDPGQGLRLIYYSQIVNDFQKGDIAEGYSVSREKKESFPLTVTSAQKNPTAFYLCASSILRTGGEQFFGPGTRLTVL.

The genes are TRBV11-2 and TRBJ2-1; 8 bases are a match to TRBD1. J was trimmed by 7 bases and V by 0 bases; bases with no gene match: 5. CDR3 length: 15 residues. From germline, CDR1 is SGHAT and CDR2 FQNNGV. The CDR3 loop reads CASSLEDRVWNEQFF. The CDR3 nucleotides read TGTGCCAGCAGCTTAGAGGACAGGGTTTGGAATGAGCAGTTCTTC.

This chain uses TRBV2 with TRBJ2-7, with 10 bases aligning to TRBD2. The CDR3 consists of 15 residues. J lost 7 bases, V lost 4 bases, and 10 bases had no gene match. The germline CDR1 and CDR2 sequences are SNHLY and FYNNEI. This chain's CDR3 is CASSAWLAGEEEQYF. CDR3 nucleotide sequence: TGTGCCAGCAGTGCTTGGCTAGCGGGAGAAGAGGAGCAGTACTTC.

This chain uses TRBV5-1 with TRBJ2-1; 9 nucleotides line up with TRBD1. Germline lookup yields CDR1 SGHRS and CDR2 YFSETQ. CDR3 length: 14 residues. V shed 7 bases, J shed 6 bases, and the junction held 8 bases outside the gene matches. The CDR3 spells CASGGQGIPNEQFF. CDR3 bases: TGCGCCAGCGGGGGACAGGGTATCCCCAATGAGCAGTTCTTC.

V and J are TRBV30 and TRBJ2-2, with 11 positions matching TRBD1. The CDR3 is 14 amino acids. V was pared by 4 bases and J by 4 bases, with 2 bases of the junction left unmatched. The V gene's germline CDR1 is GTSNPN and CDR2 SVGIG (reference sequence). CDR3 loop: CAWKGTGGTGELFF. CDR3 DNA: TGTGCCTGGAAGGGGACAGGGGGCACCGGGGAGCTGTTTTTT.

The chain links TRBV30 to TRBJ2-6; 9 bases agree with TRBD2. Germline assignment: CDR1 GTSNPN and CDR2 SVGIG (reference sequence). The length of the CDR3 is 21 residues. Trimming cost V 1 base and J 0 bases; bases outside gene matches: 16. The CDR3 sequence: CAWSDKKAGGNSLSGANVLTF. CDR3 DNA sequence: TGTGCCTGGAGTGACAAGAAAGCGGGAGGAAACTCCCTCTCTGGGGCCAACGTCCTGACTTTC.

This chain joins TRBV5-1 and TRBJ2-7; 7 positions match TRBD2. Trimming took 1 base from V and 7 from J; bases not matched to a gene: 14. This CDR3 region has 16 residues. In germline, CDR1 is SGHRS, CDR2 YFSETQ. The chain's CDR3 is CASSLLPSGLLSEQYF. The CDR3 bases are TGCGCCAGCAGCTTGCTCCCTAGCGGTTTACTTTCGGAGCAGTACTTC.

This chain links TRBV10-3 with TRBJ2-3, with TRBD2 matching over 7 bases. The CDR3 totals 13 residues. Germline loops: CDR1 ENHRY, CDR2 SYGVKD. After removal of 6 bases from V and 2 bases from J, the junction contained 2 bases not matched to a gene. The CDR3 loop reads CAIRTSYTDTQYF. CDR3 bases: TGTGCCATCAGGACTAGCTACACAGATACGCAGTATTTT.

This clone has just a few counts. The rearrangement uses TRBV6-6 and TRBJ2-1; D gene unclear. Germline loops: CDR1 MNHNY, CDR2 SVGAGI (reference sequence). CDR3 length: 14 amino acids. Trimming shortened V by 7 bases and J by 4 bases, and 14 bases separated the two germline ends. The CDR3 nucleotides are TGTGCCAGCACCCGCCAGGAAACTTACAATGAGCAGTTCTTC. Translation gives CASTRQETYNEQFF.

The chain is built from TRBV6-5 and TRBJ2-7, with 8 bases that match TRBD1. Trimming removed 4 bases from V and 1 base from J; junction bases left unmatched: 6. This CDR3 contains 15 residues. Germline-derived CDR1 and CDR2 are MNHEY and SVGAGI. The CDR3 DNA follows: TGTGCCAGCAGTTGGACAGGGCCCAGGTCCTACGAGCAGTACTTC. Residues: CASSWTGPRSYEQYF.

The chain recombines TRBV4-2 with TRBJ2-7; possible D gene TRBD1, 5 bases. Germline loops: CDR1 LGHNA, CDR2 YNFKEQ. V was trimmed by 1 base and J by 2 bases, leaving 15 bases between them. The length of the CDR3 is 16 residues. The CDR3 loop reads CASSQVQSQGTYEQYF. The CDR3, as DNA: TGTGCCAGCAGCCAAGTTCAGAGTCAGGGTACCTACGAGCAGTACTTC.

The V and J genes are TRBV14 and TRBJ1-1; 8 positions match TRBD1. Germline V CDR1 and CDR2: SGHDN, FVKESK. The CDR3 consists of 15 residues. The V segment lost 2 bases and the J segment 0 bases; nucleotides outside the gene matches: 2. CDR3 protein: CASSQQGAVNTEAFF. In nucleotides, the CDR3 is TGTGCCAGCAGCCAACAGGGGGCCGTGAACACTGAAGCTTTCTTT.

Notes on this clone: Other DNA sequences from this sample encode an identical CDR3 as well. In DNA form, the CDR3 reads TGTGCCAGCAGTGACGGAGGGGCGGGCACAGATACGCAGTATTTT. Translated, it gives CASSDGGAGTDTQYF. The V gene is TRBV6-1, the J gene TRBJ2-3; possibly TRBD2 for D (6 bases). This CDR3 comprises 15 residues. CDR1 and CDR2 (germline): MNHNS, SASEGT. V lost 3 bases, J lost 1 base, and 11 bases lay in between.

The chain links TRBV3-1 (or the pseudogene TRBV3-2) to TRBJ2-1, with TRBD2 identical over 7 bases. The germline gives CDR1 LGHDT, CDR2 YNNKEL (reference sequence). This CDR3 region has 14 residues. J was trimmed by 8 bases and V by 1 base; bases with no gene match: 5. This CDR3 is CASSQGREHYEQFF. CDR3 nucleotides: TGTGCCAGCAGCCAAGGGCGGGAGCACTATGAGCAGTTCTTC.

In DNA, the CDR3 is TGTGCCAGCAGTGAACAGGGGGCGACTAATGAAAAACTGTTTTTT. Translation: CASSEQGATNEKLFF. The genes are TRBV6-4 and TRBJ1-4; 9 positions agree with TRBD1. Germline CDR1 and CDR2: MRHNA and SNTAGT. There are 15 residues in the CDR3. Germline trimming cut 3 bases from V and 2 bases from J; bases unmatched to any gene: 1.

This clone has just one count. The V call is TRBV10-3, the J call TRBJ2-3; 12 nucleotides agree with TRBD2. V lost 2 bases to trimming and J lost 5 bases; unmatched junction nucleotides: 2. Germline values: CDR1 ENHRY, CDR2 SYGVKD. The CDR3 extends over 15 amino acids. CDR3: CAISEGLAGRDTQYF. The CDR3 DNA follows: TGTGCCATCAGTGAGGGACTAGCGGGAAGAGATACGCAGTATTTT.

This clone was observed a handful of times. The rearrangement joins TRBV6-1 to TRBJ2-5; 12 bases agree with TRBD2. Germline V gene data show CDR1 as MNHNS and CDR2 as SASEGT. The CDR3 is 15 residues long. With V trimmed by 2 bases and J by 2 bases, 0 bases remained unmatched. The CDR3 DNA is TGTGCCAGCAGTGAACTAGCGGGAGGGCAAGAGACCCAGTACTTC. This sequence encodes CASSELAGGQETQYF.

The chain links TRBV28 to TRBJ1-2; a possible D gene is TRBD1 (5 bases). CDR1 is MDHEN, CDR2 SYDVKM, per germline. Trimming took off 3 bases at V and 4 bases at J, with 18 bases between the two ends. The length of the CDR3 is 16 residues. The CDR3 here is CASSLLDDRGGYGYTF. The CDR3 DNA reads TGTGCCAGCAGTTTGTTGGATGATAGGGGTGGCTATGGCTACACCTTC.

This clone was counted a few times. The V call is TRBV27, the J call TRBJ2-7; D is perhaps TRBD1 (6 bases). The CDR3 contains 15 residues. CDR1 and CDR2 (germline): MNHEY, SMNVEV (reference sequence). V lost 4 bases and J 0 bases, leaving 13 bases between the germline ends. As DNA, the CDR3 is TGTGCCAGCAGTTCCCGACAGGCCGGCTCCTACGAGCAGTACTTC. Translated: CASSSRQAGSYEQYF.

V and J are TRBV11-2 and TRBJ2-2, with TRBD1 as a possible D gene (5 bases). V was cut by 4 bases and J by 6 bases, with 12 bases left in between. This CDR3 region has 14 residues. Per the germline V gene, CDR1 is SGHAT and CDR2 is FQNNGV. The CDR3 nucleotides are TGTGCCAGCAGCTACCGCGAAGGGGCCGGGGAGCTGTTTTTT. This sequence encodes CASSYREGAGELFF.

The table lists this clone with a few counts. The chain combines TRBV5-4 with TRBJ2-1; 10 positions agree with TRBD2. The CDR3 is 16 residues long. Unmatched junction bases numbered 12, after V lost 6 bases and J lost 6 bases. The germline V gene encodes CDR1 SGHNT and CDR2 YYREEE (reference sequence). CDR3: CASTSGSSRGANEQFF. The CDR3 DNA reads TGTGCCAGCACTAGCGGGAGCAGCAGGGGTGCCAATGAGCAGTTCTTC.

The rearrangement joins TRBV4-2 to TRBJ2-1; D remains unclear. Germline-derived CDR1 and CDR2 are LGHNA and YNFKEQ. The CDR3 is 18 residues long. V shed 0 bases and J shed 0 bases, with 15 bases lying between them. CDR3 loop: CASSQDLLPESSYNEQFF. CDR3 in DNA: TGTGCCAGCAGCCAAGATCTCCTACCGGAGAGCTCCTACAATGAGCAGTTCTTC.